This T cell receptor (beta chain) was retrieved from a study of T cell responses to AZD1222 COVID-19 vaccine. Notes on the study in general: Only a handful of AZD1222 recipients, roughly 6 in all, had baseline seropositivity. Only after the peak T cell response were repertoires sampled. Clonal diversity may have been underestimated in mostly white British donors. Reportedly, nearly half of unique spike TCRs recognized epitopes outside B.1.351/B.1.1.7 mutations.

Method: immunoSEQ multiplex PCR; TCRdb's copy keeps in-frame clones and lacks some. The sample carries under 35,000 clones, 75% to 90% recorded once. V shed 2 bases and J 0 bases; nucleotides not matched to a gene: 12. CDR1 SGHVS and CDR2 FQNEAQ come from the germline V gene. The CDR3 spans 18 residues. Turning to this clone: Its antigen is not identified.

The TCR sequence derives from an adult in good health. This sequence joins TRBV7-8 and TRBJ1-1; 7 bases align to TRBD1. Sequencing used peripheral blood, obtained on day 0 of AZD1222 vaccination. CDR3 sequence (DNA): TGTGCCAGCAGCTTATCCGCAGGGGACAGCAGCATGAACACTGAAGCTTTCTTT. Protein sequence: CASSLSAGDSSMNTEAFF.